This T cell receptor (beta chain) emerged from a study of T-cell memory formation after mild COVID-19 (dated by TCRdb to about 2021). About the study as a whole: Most TCR sequence clusters were specific to one of the two donors. In a couple of donors, T-cell clones that expanded and contracted after mild COVID-19 were followed by sequencing TCRalpha and TCRbeta repertoires longitudinally. Two young, previously healthy adult volunteers made up the cohort, one male and one female. Broad study findings and their caveats: SARS-CoV-2 specificity was not confirmed for the second-wave clones peaking on day 37. The detection of some responding clones in pre-infection memory suggests that pre-existing cross-reactive memory T cells joined the SARS-CoV-2 response. Only two mild cases were covered by the study, and larger cohorts that include severe cases with pre-infection samples were considered necessary. Contracting CD4+ clones were found mainly in CM and EM memory subsets, while CD8+ clones were enriched in EMRA. Clones contracting from day 15 to 85 had balanced CD4/CD8 phenotypes, while a second wave expanding from day 15 to 37 was biased towards CD4+.

Of note for this clonotype: The antigen this receptor binds is unknown. No base-level quality is on record; no much larger clone is a single base apart.

Instrument on record: Illumina NovaSeq 6000. Using 5'RACE with constant-segment primers, TCRalpha and TCRbeta cDNA libraries were constructed, with sample barcodes and unique molecular identifiers added in the process. Trizol reagent was used to extract RNA from every sample. The libraries were amplified in two PCR steps, and the second step added a second sample barcode and Illumina TruSeq adapters. Sequencing of libraries was performed on an Illumina NovaSeq with 2 x 150 bp paired-end reads. In the source study's methods: Demultiplexing of reads and collapsing into UMI-guided consensus sequences were performed with migec v1.2.7. Using mixcr v2.1.11, the UMI consensuses were aligned to TRA and TRB V and J templates and assembled into clonotypes. Expanded or contracted clonotypes were those called significant by both edgeR and NoisET, with noise models trained on biological replicates. edgeR calls used a false discovery rate-adjusted p below 0.01 and a log2 fold-change threshold of 1. As an exploratory analysis of dynamics, PCA with hierarchical clustering was applied to max-normalized trajectories of the 1000 most abundant clonotypes. Separately sequenced CD4+ and CD8+ repertoires were used to assign a CD4 or CD8 phenotype to each responding clone. Through fastp at Q25 and MiXCR, TCRdb rebuilt clones from the public reads, retaining in-frame beta chains. Each record represents a unique CDR3 protein, reported with the most common genes and DNA among its rows. The V and J calls here are based on TCRdb, not the publication. The sample table records around 100,000 distinct CDR3 sequences; 11% of these occur just once. The ten top clones hold roughly two fifths of the sample.

Ficoll-Paque density gradient centrifugation was used to isolate PBMCs. Material: PBMCs or a T cell subset sorted from them (not recorded which). This TCR derives from a young man who had mild COVID-19 (a few samples of this study predate the infection). The sample titles of this study are shuffled in the database, so cell type and time point are left out; the donor was told from shared clones.

CDR3 loop: CASSSGPDEQFF. In nucleotide form, the sequence is TGTGCCAGCAGCTCGGGCCCCGATGAGCAGTTCTTC. Rearrangement joined TRBV7-3 to TRBJ2-1, with the D gene not confidently named. The germline V gene sets CDR1 to SGHTA and CDR2 to FQGTGA. The CDR3 runs 12 amino acids, cysteine and phenylalanine included. Only the CDR3 region is kept as DNA, spanning 36 bases read in frame from base 1. The junction shows trimming of 4 bases on V and 8 bases on J, plus 9 bases between the germline ends. Reference TRBV7-3 and TRBJ2-1 proteins supply the regions before and after the CDR3; the full variable domain is: GAGVSQTPSNKVTEKGKYVELRCDPISGHTALYWYRQSLGQGPEFLIYFQGTGAADDSGLPNDRFFAVRPEGSVSTLKIQRTERGDSAVYLCASSSGPDEQFFGPGTRLTVL.